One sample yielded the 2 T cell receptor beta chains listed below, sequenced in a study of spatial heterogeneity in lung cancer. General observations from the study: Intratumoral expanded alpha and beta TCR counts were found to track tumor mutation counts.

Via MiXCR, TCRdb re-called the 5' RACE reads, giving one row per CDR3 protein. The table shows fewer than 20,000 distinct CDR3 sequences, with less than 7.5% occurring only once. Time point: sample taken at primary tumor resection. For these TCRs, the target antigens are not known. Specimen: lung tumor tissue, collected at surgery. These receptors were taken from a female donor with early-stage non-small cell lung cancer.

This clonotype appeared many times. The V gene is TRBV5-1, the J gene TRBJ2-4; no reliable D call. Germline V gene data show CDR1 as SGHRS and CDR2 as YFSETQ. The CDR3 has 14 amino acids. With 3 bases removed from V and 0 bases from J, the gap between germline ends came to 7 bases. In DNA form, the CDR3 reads TGCGCCAGCAGCTCGACCGAAGCCAAAAACATTCAGTACTTC. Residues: CASSSTEAKNIQYF.

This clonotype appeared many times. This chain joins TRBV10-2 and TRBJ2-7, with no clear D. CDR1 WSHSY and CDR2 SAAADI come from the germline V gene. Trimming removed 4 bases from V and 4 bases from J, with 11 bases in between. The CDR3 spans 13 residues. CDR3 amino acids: CASSGNLAYEQYF. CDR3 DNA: TGCGCCAGCAGTGGTAACTTAGCTTACGAGCAGTACTTC.